The entry that follows covers one T cell receptor beta chain sequence. Its antigen is currently unknown. The CDR3 has 17 residues. Trimming took off 3 bases at V and 0 bases at J, with 12 bases between the two ends. Germline loops: CDR1 KGHSH, CDR2 LQKENI. This entry belongs to a study of OX40 agonist ivuxolimab in advanced cancers. About the study: Of the participants, around 39% had some prior anti-PD-1, anti-PD-L1 or anti-CTLA-4 therapy, which was allowed.

Using immunoSEQ multiplex PCR, the repertoire was profiled, and TCRdb retains in-frame clones only, with some absent. The data hold tens of thousands of clones, with 80% to 90% observed a single time. General study points: Among the lowest peripheral clonal expansion occurred in 0.1-3.0 mg/kg partial responders.

The source was CD4+ or CD8+ T cells sorted from blood, collected in a trial of the OX40 agonist ivuxolimab. This TCR was recovered from an adult with an advanced solid tumor such as melanoma, head and neck, liver or kidney cancer. The rearrangement links TRBV18 to TRBJ2-6; D possibly matches TRBD1 or TRBD2 (5 bases each). CDR3 sequence: CASSPQAGGSGANVLTF. CDR3 nucleotide sequence: TGTGCCAGCTCACCGCAGGCTGGGGGCTCTGGGGCCAACGTCCTGACTTTC.